These T cell receptor beta chains were read from a single sample in a study of cytomegalovirus exposure and HLA in healthy donors. TCRdb's table, derived via immunoSEQ multiplex PCR, lists solely in-frame clones and lacks some. The sample carries roughly 150,000 clones, 60% to 85% recorded once. The sample was PBMCs. The receptors shown here come from a woman aged 40 to 50 in good health and CMV-seropositive. Both conserved end residues are part of each CDR3. Each record gives: J gene, clone size, CDR3 length, V gene, D gene, CDR3 DNA, CDR3 protein. D genes are given only for firm matches. The size entry is marked missing in some rows and otherwise reads once, few, many or a size class.

>TRBJ1-6|few|16|TRBV15|-
TGTGCCACCAGCAGAGATCCAGGCTCCTATAATTCACCCCTCCACTTT
CATSRDPGSYNSPLHF
>TRBJ2-6|-|13|TRBV9|-
TGTGCCAGCCGAGCAACTGGGGCCAACGTCCTGACTTTC
CASRATGANVLTF
>TRBJ2-1|few|15|TRBV2|-
TGTGCCAGCAGTGAGCGGATTTCCTCCTACAATGAGCAGTTCTTC
CASSERISSYNEQFF
>TRBJ2-2|-|16|TRBV9|TRBD2
TGTGCCAGCAGCGTAGAGGCGGGGGGTCTCACCGGGGAGCTGTTTTTT
CASSVEAGGLTGELFF
>TRBJ2-1|few|14|TRBV5-1|TRBD1
TGCGCCAGCAGCCCATCCGGGACAGCCAATGAGCAGTTCTTC
CASSPSGTANEQFF
>TRBJ2-2|-|16|TRBV5-1|-
TGCGCCAGCAGCTTGGCCCTAGCGTCGAACACCGGGGAGCTGTTTTTT
CASSLALASNTGELFF
>TRBJ2-7|-|14|TRBV6-1|TRBD2
TGTGCCAGCACTGGGGGGGTCGGAACCTACGAGCAGTACTTC
CASTGGVGTYEQYF
>TRBJ1-6|-|12|TRBV7-9|-
TGTGCCAGCAGCTACGGTGAATCACCCCTCCACTTT
CASSYGESPLHF
>TRBJ2-2|-|16|TRBV5-1|TRBD1
TGCGCCAGCAGCGACCGGGACAGAAAAGGGAACGGGGAGCTGTTTTTT
CASSDRDRKGNGELFF
>TRBJ2-5|few|15|TRBV2|TRBD2
TGTGCCAGCCGAGGGGGCGGGGGGGCTTATGAGACCCAGTACTTC
CASRGGGGAYETQYF
>TRBJ2-1|few|15|TRBV11-2|TRBD2
TGTGCCAGCAGCCCTACTAGCGGGGTTAACAATGAGCAGTTCTTC
CASSPTSGVNNEQFF
>TRBJ2-1|-|13|TRBV2|-
TGTGCCAGCAAGGACCGCGGGCCAAATGAGCAGTTCTTC
CASKDRGPNEQFF
>TRBJ2-5|-|14|TRBV5-1|-
TGCGCCAGCAGCCCAACACTAGCCGGGGAGACCCAGTACTTC
CASSPTLAGETQYF
>TRBJ2-5|-|15|TRBV5-6|TRBD1
TGTGCCAGCAGCTTGCCCGGGACAGGGTTTGGGACCCAGTACTTC
CASSLPGTGFGTQYF
>TRBJ2-7|-|13|TRBV7-3|-
TGTGCCAGCAGCACAATGGGGAGTGGAGAGCAGTACTTC
CASSTMGSGEQYF
>TRBJ2-5|-|12|TRBV7-2|-
TGTGCCAGCAGTCCATCACAGGGAACCCAGTACTTC
CASSPSQGTQYF
>TRBJ1-1|few|14|TRBV5-8|-
TGTGCCAGCACCCGCCGAGCAGGCCTGGTGGGAGCTTTCTTT
CASTRRAGLVGAFF
>TRBJ1-4|-|18|TRBV28|-
TGTGCCAGCAGCAGCGGACAGAGAGGAATGGGAACTAATGAAAAACTGTTTTTT
CASSSGQRGMGTNEKLFF